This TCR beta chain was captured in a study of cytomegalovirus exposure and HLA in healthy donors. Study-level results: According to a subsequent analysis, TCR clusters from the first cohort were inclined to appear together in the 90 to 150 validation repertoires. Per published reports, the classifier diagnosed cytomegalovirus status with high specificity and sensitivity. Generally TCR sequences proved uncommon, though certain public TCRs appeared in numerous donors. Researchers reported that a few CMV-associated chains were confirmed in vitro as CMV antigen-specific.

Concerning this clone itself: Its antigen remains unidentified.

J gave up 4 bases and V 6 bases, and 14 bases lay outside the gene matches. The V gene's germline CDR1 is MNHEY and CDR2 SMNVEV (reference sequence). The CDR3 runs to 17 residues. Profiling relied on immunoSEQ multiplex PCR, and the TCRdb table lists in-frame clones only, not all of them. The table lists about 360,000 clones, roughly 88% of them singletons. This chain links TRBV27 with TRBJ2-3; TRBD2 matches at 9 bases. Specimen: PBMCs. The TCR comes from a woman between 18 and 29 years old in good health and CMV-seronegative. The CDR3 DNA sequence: TGTGCCAGCAGGACCCTTGAGCGGGAGGATCAGGCAGATACGCAGTATTTT. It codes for CASRTLEREDQADTQYF.